This is a list of T cell receptor beta chains from one sample in a study of blood T cell repertoires in COVID-19. The repertoire was sequenced with immunoSEQ multiplex PCR; TCRdb's copy has only in-frame clones and lacks some. The repertoire holds 250,000 or so clones, with 70% to 90% as singletons. Sequenced material: peripheral blood. The receptors originated from a woman aged 30 to 39 with acute or convalescent COVID-19. The CDR3 runs from the conserved cysteine through the conserved F or W. The D gene is left open where the match is weak. Not all rows give a size; the values are once, few, many and, for expanded clones, a class.

d_call j_call v_call clone_size cdr3_nt cdr3_aa
TRBD2 TRBJ2-3 TRBV6-2/TRBV6-3 once TGTGCCAGCAGTTACTTGCGGGAGGGCACAGATACGCAGTATTTT CASSYLREGTDTQYF
- TRBJ1-4 TRBV5-4 - TGTGCCAGCAGCTTGGAAAGGACAGTTAATGAAAAACTGTTTTTT CASSLERTVNEKLFF
TRBD2 TRBJ2-3 TRBV2 - TGTGCCATCCCAACTAGCGGGAGAGTCGATACGCAGTATTTT CAIPTSGRVDTQYF
TRBD1 TRBJ1-5 TRBV28 - TGTGCCAGCGCCGCGATGGCAGGGGGCTTTCAGCCCCAGCATTTT CASAAMAGGFQPQHF
TRBD2 TRBJ2-5 TRBV9 - TGTGCCAGCAGCTCGGGAGGGACTCCTGTTATACAAGAGACCCAGTACTTC CASSSGGTPVIQETQYF
TRBD1 TRBJ2-1 TRBV29-1 - TGCAGCGTAGGACAGGGGAGGAATGAGCAGTTCTTC CSVGQGRNEQFF
TRBD1 TRBJ1-1 TRBV9 - TGTGCCAGCTCGGGGACAGGGTTCACTGAAGCTTTCTTT CASSGTGFTEAFF
TRBD2 TRBJ2-3 TRBV9 once TGTGCCAGCAGCATACGAGCGGGAGGGCCCCCCCATAGCACAGATACGCAGTATTTT CASSIRAGGPPHSTDTQYF
TRBD2 TRBJ2-7 TRBV27 - TGTGCCAGCAGTTTCGGCGGGAGAAACGAGCAGTACTTC CASSFGGRNEQYF
- TRBJ1-2 TRBV24-1 - TGTGCCACCAGTGACCCCGGGAGGGCACACTATGGCTACACCTTC CATSDPGRAHYGYTF
TRBD2 TRBJ2-1 TRBV3-1/TRBV3-2 - TGTGCCAGCAGCCAGAGGGAGGGCAGGAATGAGCAGTTCTTC CASSQREGRNEQFF
- TRBJ1-1 TRBV12-3/TRBV12-4 - TGTGCCAGCAGTTCCGGGGGTTGGACTGAAGCTTTCTTT CASSSGGWTEAFF
- TRBJ1-5 TRBV5-1 - TGCGCCAGCAGCTTGGGAGGGGGGGCGAGCAATCAGCCCCAGCATTTT CASSLGGGASNQPQHF
TRBD2 TRBJ2-1 TRBV24-1 - TGTGCCACCACGGGGACTAGCGGGAACAATGAGCAGTTCTTC CATTGTSGNNEQFF
TRBD1 TRBJ2-2 TRBV7-8 - TGTGCCAGCAGCTTGAGGGACAGGGGGCTGGCTGGCACCGGGGAGCTGTTTTTT CASSLRDRGLAGTGELFF
- TRBJ1-6 TRBV7-9 - TGTGCCAGCAGCTATGAGGCTAATTCACCCCTCCACTTT CASSYEANSPLHF
TRBD2 TRBJ2-1 TRBV19 - TGTGCCAGTAGTACTAGCGGAGCCTACAATGAGCAGTTCTTC CASSTSGAYNEQFF
TRBD1 TRBJ2-1 TRBV6-5 - TGTGCCAGCAGACTGGACAGGAGCTACAATGAGCAGTTCTTC CASRLDRSYNEQFF
- TRBJ2-1 TRBV27 - TGTGCCAGCAGTTTTATAAGGAGCTCCTACAATGAGCAGTTCTTC CASSFIRSSYNEQFF
TRBD1 TRBJ1-2 TRBV19 - TGTGCCAGTAGGACGGGACAGCTCTTTTATGGCTACACCTTC CASRTGQLFYGYTF
TRBD2 TRBJ2-1 TRBV7-7 - TGTGCTAGCAGCAACCAGGGAGGGAATGAGCAGTTCTTC CASSNQGGNEQFF
TRBD1 TRBJ1-1 TRBV2 few TGTGCCAGCACCCCGACAGGGGGCTACACTGAAGCTTTCTTT CASTPTGGYTEAFF
TRBD1 TRBJ2-7 TRBV3-1/TRBV3-2 - TGTGCCAGCAGCCAAGTCGCGGGACAGGGAGGCTACGAGCAGTACTTC CASSQVAGQGGYEQYF
TRBD2 TRBJ2-1 TRBV20-1 - TGCAGTGCTAGTAGGCTAGCGGGAGCTGCCTACAATGAGCAGTTCTTC CSASRLAGAAYNEQFF
- TRBJ2-3 TRBV30 - TGTGCCTGGAGCCCCGGCGGAGGGGGCGCAGATACGCAGTATTTT CAWSPGGGGADTQYF
TRBD1 TRBJ1-2 TRBV19 - TGTGCCAGTAGTATGGTCCCAGGGGGCGCTTACTATGGCTACACCTTC CASSMVPGGAYYGYTF
TRBD2 TRBJ2-2 TRBV7-6 few TGTGCCAGCAGCTTCATTAGCGGGAGCACCGGGGAGCTGTTTTTT CASSFISGSTGELFF
TRBD2 TRBJ2-3 TRBV28 - TGTGCCAGCAGTTTAGGAGTCAGTGGGGGGGCAGATACGCAGTATTTT CASSLGVSGGADTQYF
TRBD2 TRBJ2-7 TRBV4-3 - TGCGCCAGCAGCCAAATACTAGCGGAGCACTACGAGCAGTACTTC CASSQILAEHYEQYF
TRBD2 TRBJ2-2 TRBV10-1 - TGCGCCAGCAGCGCGGGGGGGAACACCGGGGAGCTGTTTTTT CASSAGGNTGELFF
TRBD2 TRBJ2-1 TRBV7-3 - TGTGCCAGCAGCTTAGGTAGCGGGAGTCCTATTGAGCAGTTCTTC CASSLGSGSPIEQFF
- TRBJ2-7 TRBV5-6 - TGTGCCAGCAGCGAGACAGACTACGAGCAGTACTTC CASSETDYEQYF
TRBD2 TRBJ2-1 TRBV4-1 - TGCGCCAGCAGCCAGGTACTAGCGGGAGTTTCCCAACCTGAGCAGTTCTTC CASSQVLAGVSQPEQFF
- TRBJ1-1 TRBV29-1 - TGCAGCGCCCTCCGGGGGTGGGACACTGAAGCTTTCTTT CSALRGWDTEAFF
- TRBJ2-3 TRBV19 - TGTGCCAGTAGTAGTTGGGGGACATCTGGCGGCACAGATACGCAGTATTTT CASSSWGTSGGTDTQYF
- TRBJ1-4 TRBV5-1 - TGCGCCAGCAGCACGACAGGATTTGAAAAACTGTTTTTT CASSTTGFEKLFF
TRBD2 TRBJ2-1 TRBV6-5 - TGTGCCAGCAGTTACTCACAGGGACTAGCCAACGATGAGCAGTTCTTC CASSYSQGLANDEQFF
- TRBJ2-1 TRBV2 - TGTGCCAGCAGTGAAGCGCGTTCCGGTGAGCAGTTCTTC CASSEARSGEQFF
- TRBJ1-5 TRBV19 - TGTGCCAGTAGTATAGAAACGGGAAGCAATCAGCCCCAGCATTTT CASSIETGSNQPQHF
TRBD1 TRBJ2-6 TRBV27 - TGTGCCAGCAGACCCGACAGGGACTCTGGGGCCAACGTCCTGACTTTC CASRPDRDSGANVLTF
TRBD1 TRBJ2-2 TRBV7-9 - TGTGCCAGCAGCTTCAGGGGGCAAAGCCCGAACACCGGGGAGCTGTTTTTT CASSFRGQSPNTGELFF
- TRBJ2-5 TRBV7-2 - TGTGCCAGCAGCTTATCAGGGTTGGAGACCCAGTACTTC CASSLSGLETQYF
- TRBJ2-7 TRBV10-3 - TGTGCCATCAACTCCCGGGAGTCCCATACCCTCCCCACTTCGCCGAACTACGAGCAGTACTTC CAINSRESHTLPTSPNYEQYF
TRBD2 TRBJ2-3 TRBV4-3 - TGCGCCAGCAGTCCAGTAGCGGGACACACAGATACGCAGTATTTT CASSPVAGHTDTQYF
- TRBJ2-5 TRBV6-1 - TGTGCCAGCAGTGAACAGCAAGAGACCCAGTACTTC CASSEQQETQYF
TRBD2 TRBJ2-7 TRBV5-1 - TGCGCCAGCAGCTTGGGCGGACTAGCGGGACCTAAATACGAGCAGTACTTC CASSLGGLAGPKYEQYF
- TRBJ1-1 TRBV15 - TGTGCCACCAGCAGAGATAGGGGAACTGAAGCTTTCTTT CATSRDRGTEAFF
- TRBJ2-7 TRBV10-3 - TGTGCCAGCGGACAGACCTACGAGCAGTACTTC CASGQTYEQYF
- TRBJ1-2 TRBV29-1 - TGCAGCGCTACAGGCGGGGGGCTCGCTAACTATGGCTACACCTTC CSATGGGLANYGYTF
- TRBJ2-1 TRBV15 - TGTGCCACCAGCGGCTACCAGCAGGGTGGCAATGAGCAGTTCTTC CATSGYQQGGNEQFF
TRBD2 TRBJ2-2 TRBV9 once TGTGCCAGCAGCCCACAACTAGCGGGAACTACCGGGGAGCTGTTTTTT CASSPQLAGTTGELFF
TRBD2 TRBJ2-5 TRBV15 - TGTGCCACCAGCAGAGATAGACTAGCGGGAGTGGAGACCCAGTACTTC CATSRDRLAGVETQYF
- TRBJ1-2 TRBV5-1 - TGCGCCAGCAGCTACCGATCAGATGGTATAGAGGTCGGTGGCTACACCTTC CASSYRSDGIEVGGYTF
- TRBJ2-7 TRBV11-2 - TGTGCCAGCAGCACCCCCCGGTGGGCTCGTATTGTCGGCGAGCAGTACTTC CASSTPRWARIVGEQYF
- TRBJ2-3 TRBV11-2 - TGTGCCAGCAGCTTAGATGTTAGTACAGATACGCAGTATTTT CASSLDVSTDTQYF
TRBD2 TRBJ2-3 TRBV6-6 - TGTGCCAGCACAAGCGGGAGTACAGATACGCAGTATTTT CASTSGSTDTQYF
TRBD2 TRBJ2-7 TRBV10-1 few TGCGCCAGCAGCGTCGGACTAGCGGGAGATCACGAGCAGTACTTC CASSVGLAGDHEQYF
TRBD2 TRBJ2-7 TRBV29-1 - TGCAGCGTTGACGCGGGAGGGCCTTTCTTC CSVDAGGPFF
- TRBJ1-5 TRBV19 - TGTGCCAGTAGTATAACATCTACCGGGTCTCAGCCCCAGCATTTT CASSITSTGSQPQHF
TRBD2 TRBJ2-7 TRBV4-1 - TGCGCCAGCAGCCAAGTACTAGCGGGAGTTTACGAGCAGTACTTC CASSQVLAGVYEQYF